This TCR beta chain was captured in a study of blood T cell repertoires in COVID-19. The overall study: From T cells, B-cell-depleted T cells, or PBMCs came the material, which was cDNA or gDNA.

Germline V gene data show CDR1 as LGHNA and CDR2 as YSLEER. This CDR3 is 17 amino acids long. V trimming: 0 bases; J trimming: 1 base; junction bases outside the gene matches: 8. As originally analysed: Amplified reference gene primers provided the basis for estimating nucleated cell counts. Method: immunoSEQ multiplex PCR; TCRdb's copy keeps in-frame clones and lacks some. D and trimming were read from the DNA, whereas the V and J calls and clone size are those reported in that table. The profile covers some 120,000 clones, with 75% to 85% appearing a single time and less than 11% taken by the ten largest.

J is TRBJ2-5 and V is TRBV4-3; 7 bases agree with TRBD2. This receptor was taken from a human donor in a cohort sampled during active COVID-19. Sequencing used peripheral blood. The CDR3 is CASSQDGRTEAQETQYF. The DNA of the CDR3 is TGCGCCAGCAGCCAAGACGGGAGGACGGAGGCCCAAGAGACCCAGTACTTC.